Reported below is one T cell receptor (beta chain). It has no known antigen specificity. No much larger clone exists at a distance of one base, and base qualities are not known. The data were taken from a study of T cell responses to AZD1222 COVID-19 vaccine (dated by TCRdb to about 2021). Regarding the complete study: AZD1222 recipients given second doses at about 4 weeks or at about 12 weeks were pooled, since spike-specific TCR depth and breadth were not found to differ between the two schedules. A total of about 250 trial participants underwent TCR sequencing, of whom 207 had received two doses of AZD1222 and around 26 had received two doses of the MenACWY control vaccine. Trial participants were enrolled by age into 18-55, 56-69 and 70-plus year subgroups, with roughly 160, 29 and 62 TCR-sequenced participants respectively.

In the germline V gene (reference sequence), CDR1 corresponds to SGHNT and CDR2 to YYREEE. The CDR3, from cysteine to phenylalanine, totals 15 residues. Of the read, only the CDR3 DNA is kept; its 45 bases are in frame from base 1. Germline trimming amounts to 2 bases on V and 6 bases on J, with 5 as the count of junction bases outside the gene matches. The paper as a whole reports these results and caveats: CD4 TCRs associated with the vaccine covered the entire spike protein, and the dominant responses were in regions 160-218 and 743-854. Epitopes outside the regions mutated in the B.1.351 and B.1.1.7 variants were reportedly recognized by nearly half of the unique spike-specific TCRs. Conclusions about previously exposed vaccinees are limited, since just a handful of AZD1222 recipients were seropositive for SARS-CoV-2 at baseline. Because no day 14 peak-response samples were available, the repertoires could be characterized only after the peak T cell response. In the small 56-69-year group, the increase in depth fell short of significance, most likely because of low power. Participants were mostly white British and included more females than males, and it was suggested by the authors that clonal diversity may have been underestimated. After two AZD1222 doses, spike-specific TCR breadth and depth were significantly higher than at day 0 and than in MenACWY recipients.

The CDR3 regions of human TCRbeta chains were analyzed by immunosequencing. On the authors' methods: Repertoire TCRs were matched against a reference library of SARS-CoV-2-specific TCRs generated with the MIRA antigen-specificity platform. Breadth was defined as the fraction of unique TCRs that were SARS-CoV-2-associated, and depth was defined as the fraction of total T cells that were SARS-CoV-2-associated. Using the MIRA data, each spike-specific TCR was assigned both to the spike region to which the TCR was reactive and to a CD4 or CD8 class. Log10-transformed breadth and depth values were compared by one-way ANOVA with Sidak's multiple comparisons tests. TCRdb took over this immuneACCESS table, retaining in-frame rearrangements with V and J assigned. Such tables are incomplete; in checked studies, under half of the missing clones stem from an unresolved V gene, and the remainder is unexplained. V, J and clone size were drawn from that table, and D and trimming were deduced from the DNA. Across this sample there are about 200,000 clones, with around 88% seen only once. The ten biggest clones cover about 7.2% of the sample.

In light of the paper, this sample's time point label describes: baseline before first vaccination. Samples from vaccinated people were obtained from the UK trials COV001 and COV002, which included a single-blind randomized controlled phase 2/3 trial of AZD1222 (ChAdOx1 nCoV-19) in healthy adults. For TCRbeta chain sequencing, PBMC samples were collected from trial participants at day 0 and at day 28 after the second dose. This clonotype was sampled from an adult in good health. Specimen: peripheral blood, collected on day 0 of AZD1222 vaccination. The chain links TRBV5-4 with TRBJ2-3, and TRBD2 matches 11 of the central bases. The CDR3 has the sequence CASSFLAGGGDTQYF. Here is the DNA: TGTGCCAGCAGCTTCCTAGCGGGGGGCGGGGATACGCAGTATTTT. With the rest looked up from the reference TRBV5-4 and TRBJ2-3 genes rather than sequenced, the full variable domain is ETGVTQSPTHLIKTRGQQVTLRCSSQSGHNTVSWYQQALGQGPQFIFQYYREEENGRGNFPPRFSGLQFPNYSSELNVNALELDDSALYLCASSFLAGGGDTQYFGPGTRLTVL.